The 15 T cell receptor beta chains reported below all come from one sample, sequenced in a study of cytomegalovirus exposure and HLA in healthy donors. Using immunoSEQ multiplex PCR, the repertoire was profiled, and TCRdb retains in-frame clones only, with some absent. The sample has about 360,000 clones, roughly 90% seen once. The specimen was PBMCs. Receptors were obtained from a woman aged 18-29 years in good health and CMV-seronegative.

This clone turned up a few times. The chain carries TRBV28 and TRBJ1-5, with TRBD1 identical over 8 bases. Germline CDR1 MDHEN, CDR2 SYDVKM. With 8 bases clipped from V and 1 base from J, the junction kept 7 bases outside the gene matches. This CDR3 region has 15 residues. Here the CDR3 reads CASGWTGTSNQPQHF. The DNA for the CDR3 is TGTGCCAGCGGGTGGACAGGGACAAGCAATCAGCCCCAGCATTTT.

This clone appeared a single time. The CDR3 loop reads CASSLYSGGASNEQFF. Written as DNA, the CDR3 is TGTGCCAGCAGCTTATATAGCGGGGGGGCGAGCAATGAGCAGTTCTTC. The chain joins TRBV11-2 to TRBJ2-1; TRBD2 matches at 11 bases. Trimming at V came to 2 bases and at J to 6 bases, leaving 6 bases not matched to a gene. Germline V lookup: CDR1 SGHAT, CDR2 FQNNGV. The CDR3 runs 16 residues.

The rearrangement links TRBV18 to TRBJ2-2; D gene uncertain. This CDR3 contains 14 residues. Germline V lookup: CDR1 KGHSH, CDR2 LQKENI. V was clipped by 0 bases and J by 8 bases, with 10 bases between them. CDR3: CASSPPTVSGELFF. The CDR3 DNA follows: TGTGCCAGCTCACCACCTACGGTTTCTGGGGAGCTGTTTTTT.

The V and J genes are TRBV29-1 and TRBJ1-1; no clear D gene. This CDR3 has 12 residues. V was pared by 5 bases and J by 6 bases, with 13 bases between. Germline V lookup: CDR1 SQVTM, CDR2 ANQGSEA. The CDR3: CSVLTDRAEAFF. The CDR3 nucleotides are TGCAGCGTTTTGACCGACCGGGCTGAAGCTTTCTTT. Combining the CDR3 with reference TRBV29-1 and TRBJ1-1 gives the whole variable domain SAVISQKPSRDICQRGTSLTIQCQVDSQVTMMFWYRQQPGQSLTLIATANQGSEATYESGFVIDKFPISRPNLTFSTLTVSNMSPEDSSIYLCSVLTDRAEAFFGQGTRLTVV.

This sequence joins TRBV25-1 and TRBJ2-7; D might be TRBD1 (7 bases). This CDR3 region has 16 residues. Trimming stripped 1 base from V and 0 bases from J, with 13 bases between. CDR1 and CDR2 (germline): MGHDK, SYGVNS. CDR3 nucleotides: TGTGCCAGCAGTGAATTGGCAGGGGGGCGCTCCTACGAGCAGTACTTC. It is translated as CASSELAGGRSYEQYF.

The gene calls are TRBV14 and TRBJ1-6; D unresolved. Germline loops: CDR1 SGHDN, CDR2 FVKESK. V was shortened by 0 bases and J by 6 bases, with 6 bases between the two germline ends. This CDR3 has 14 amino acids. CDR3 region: CASSQDLSNSPLHF. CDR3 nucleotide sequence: TGTGCCAGCAGCCAAGACCTCAGTAATTCACCCCTCCACTTT.

The CDR3 nucleotides read TGTGCCAGCAGCTTAGCGCTGCAGAATCCAAACTATGGCTACACCTTC. This translates into CASSLALQNPNYGYTF. The V and J genes are TRBV7-9 and TRBJ1-2, with D uncertain. Germline CDR1 reads SEHNR; CDR2 reads FQNEAQ (reference sequence). Trimming took off 0 bases at V and 2 bases at J, with 13 bases between the two ends. This CDR3 is built from 16 residues.

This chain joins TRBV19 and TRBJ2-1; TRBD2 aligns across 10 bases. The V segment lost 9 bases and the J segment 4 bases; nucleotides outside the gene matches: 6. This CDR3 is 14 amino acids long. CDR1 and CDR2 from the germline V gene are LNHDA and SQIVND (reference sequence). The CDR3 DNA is TGTGCCAGCAAAAAACTAGCGGGGTACAATGAGCAGTTCTTC. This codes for CASKKLAGYNEQFF.

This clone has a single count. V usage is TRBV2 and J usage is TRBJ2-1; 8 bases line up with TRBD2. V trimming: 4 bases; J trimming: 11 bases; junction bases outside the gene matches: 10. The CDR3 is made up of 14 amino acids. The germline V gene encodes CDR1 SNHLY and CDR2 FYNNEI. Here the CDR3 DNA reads TGTGCCAGCAGTGGAGGATTACTAGCGGATAAGCAGTTCTTC. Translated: CASSGGLLADKQFF.

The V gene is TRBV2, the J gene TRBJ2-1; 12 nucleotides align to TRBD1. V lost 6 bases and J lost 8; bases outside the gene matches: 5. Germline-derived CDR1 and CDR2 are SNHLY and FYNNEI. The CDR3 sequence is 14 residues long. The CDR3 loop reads CASSGTGGFDEQFF. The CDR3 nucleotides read TGTGCCAGCAGCGGGACAGGGGGCTTCGATGAGCAGTTCTTC.

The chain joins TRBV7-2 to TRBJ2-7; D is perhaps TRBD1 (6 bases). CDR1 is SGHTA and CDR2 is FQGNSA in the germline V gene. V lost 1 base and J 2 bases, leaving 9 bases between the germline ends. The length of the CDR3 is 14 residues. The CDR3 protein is CASSLGTVAYEQYF. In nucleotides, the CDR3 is TGTGCCAGCAGCTTAGGGACAGTTGCCTACGAGCAGTACTTC.

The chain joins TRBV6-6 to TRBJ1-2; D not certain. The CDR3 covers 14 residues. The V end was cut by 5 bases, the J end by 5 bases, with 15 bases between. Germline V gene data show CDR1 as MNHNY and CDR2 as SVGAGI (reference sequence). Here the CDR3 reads CASSGHDTEYGYTF. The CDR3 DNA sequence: TGTGCCAGCAGTGGGCACGATACGGAATATGGCTACACCTTC.

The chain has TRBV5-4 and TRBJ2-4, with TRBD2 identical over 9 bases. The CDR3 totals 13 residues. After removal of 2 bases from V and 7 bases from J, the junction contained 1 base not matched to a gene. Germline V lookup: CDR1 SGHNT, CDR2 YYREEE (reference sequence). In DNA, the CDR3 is TGTGCCAGCAGCTTAGGGACTAGCAACATTCAGTACTTC. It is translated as CASSLGTSNIQYF.

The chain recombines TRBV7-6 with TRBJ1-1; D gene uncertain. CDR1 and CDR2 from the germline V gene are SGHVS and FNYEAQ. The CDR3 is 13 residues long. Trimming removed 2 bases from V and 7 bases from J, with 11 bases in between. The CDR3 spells CASSLKSHSEAFF. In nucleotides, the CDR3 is TGTGCCAGCAGCTTAAAGTCGCACAGTGAAGCTTTCTTT.

As DNA, the CDR3 is TGTGCCAGCAGTCATAGCGGGAGCTCCTACAATGAGCAGTTCTTC. Encoded protein: CASSHSGSSYNEQFF. The genes are TRBV6-1 and TRBJ2-1, with 9 bases aligning to TRBD2. The germline gives CDR1 MNHNS, CDR2 SASEGT. The junction had 2 bases not matched to a gene; V was cut back by 5 bases and J by 0 bases. The CDR3 has 15 residues.